This T cell receptor (beta chain) comes out of a study of early T cells in non-severe SARS-CoV-2 infection. About the study: Sequencing of bulk RNA from unsorted whole blood was done, without chain pairing.

Unique molecular identifier tags were affixed to discrete cDNA molecules. A single record per CDR3 protein comes from TCRdb applying MiXCR to the 5' RACE reads. This table holds tens of thousands of distinct CDR3 sequences, about 11% found once. The table lists this clonotype with many counts. Its specificity is unknown. Study observations and caveats: Matching with VDJdb favored anti-spike CD8 responses (missing private and CD4 specificities).

This sequence originates from an adult who was a healthcare worker with PCR-confirmed SARS-CoV-2 infection or an uninfected control (not recorded which). The specimen was whole blood, collected at baseline.

The CDR3 nucleotides read TGTGCCACCAGTGAGGGGGCCGGGACACAAAAGAACACTGAAGCTTTCTTT. Translating gives CATSEGAGTQKNTEAFF. The chain carries TRBV24-1 and TRBJ1-1; the D gene is possibly TRBD1 (6 bases). Trimming took 4 bases from V and 1 from J, leaving 18 bases between them. The CDR3 totals 17 residues. CDR1 and CDR2 (germline): KGHDR, SFDVKD.